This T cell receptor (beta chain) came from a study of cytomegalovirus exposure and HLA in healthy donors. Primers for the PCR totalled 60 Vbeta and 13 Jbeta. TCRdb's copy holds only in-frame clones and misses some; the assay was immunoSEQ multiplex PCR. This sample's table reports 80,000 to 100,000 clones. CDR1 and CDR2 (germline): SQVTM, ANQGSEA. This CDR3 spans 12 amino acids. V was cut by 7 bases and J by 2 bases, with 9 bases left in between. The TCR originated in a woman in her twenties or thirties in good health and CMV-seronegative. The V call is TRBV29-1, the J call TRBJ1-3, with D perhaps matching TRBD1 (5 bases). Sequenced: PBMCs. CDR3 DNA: TGCAGCGGCGGGGACGCTGGAAACACCATATATTTT. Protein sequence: CSGGDAGNTIYF.